The rows below give T cell receptor beta chains drawn from one sample of a study of blood T cell repertoires in COVID-19. Only in-frame clones appear in the TCRdb table, and some are missing; sequencing was by immunoSEQ multiplex PCR. Among around 250,000 clones listed, approximately 88% were seen once. The sample comprised PBMCs or T cells enriched from blood (not recorded which). The receptors were sampled from a woman aged 35 to 49 who had been exposed to COVID-19. Each CDR3 is given with its conserved first and last residue.

>TRBV6-6|20
CASSRNPGHQAHSGANVLTF
>TRBV14|15
CASSQDRTLDGRLFF
>TRBV5-6|14
CASSFQASNQPQHF
>TRBV6-5|14
CASSYGVGPYEQYF
>TRBV18|14
CASSPESGRETQYF
>TRBV2|14
CASSGPPVSYEQYF
>TRBV5-4|15
CASSFGLSADNEQFF
>TRBV21-1|15
CASSNWGQNNQPQHF
>TRBV10-1|17
CASSERLSLFIYNEQFF
>TRBV2|15
CASTPWDTNTWGYTF
>TRBV19|13
CASSTQGQGGYTF
>TRBV25-1|16
CASSDDRVGVHSPLHF
>TRBV2|15
CASSFLGQGTDTQYF
>TRBV5-4|17
CASSLLRTGRSGNTIYF
>TRBV6-2/TRBV6-3|14
CASSDLTVGQPQHF
>TRBV12-5|18
CASGLVVGTVYSNQPQHF
>TRBV5-1|18
CASSLSTTGSSYNSPLHF
>TRBV4-1|16
CASSQGWDRNTDTQYF
>TRBV9|14
CASSSTIGGTEAFF
>TRBV28|12
CASSPSNYGYTF
>TRBV27|16
CASSFPSRPSTDTQYF
>TRBV28|13
CASFGEGNQPQHF
>TRBV6-5|14
CASSYLAGGHEQYF
>TRBV5-5|14
CASSLDPGQETQYF
>TRBV6-2/TRBV6-3|15
CASSYAGGRGNEQFF
>TRBV27|13
CASSWGLDYGYTF
>TRBV28|20
CASSLSRTASVFGSNQPQHF
>TRBV7-9|15
CASSFVRGLNTEAFF
>TRBV6-5|14
CASRLTGTNYGYTF
>TRBV5-8|14
CASSRQGGGEKLFF
>TRBV30|15
CAWSAGTGLNEKLFF
>TRBV20-1|11
CSALRPGTQYF
>TRBV2|15
CASSGQDTTNEKLFF